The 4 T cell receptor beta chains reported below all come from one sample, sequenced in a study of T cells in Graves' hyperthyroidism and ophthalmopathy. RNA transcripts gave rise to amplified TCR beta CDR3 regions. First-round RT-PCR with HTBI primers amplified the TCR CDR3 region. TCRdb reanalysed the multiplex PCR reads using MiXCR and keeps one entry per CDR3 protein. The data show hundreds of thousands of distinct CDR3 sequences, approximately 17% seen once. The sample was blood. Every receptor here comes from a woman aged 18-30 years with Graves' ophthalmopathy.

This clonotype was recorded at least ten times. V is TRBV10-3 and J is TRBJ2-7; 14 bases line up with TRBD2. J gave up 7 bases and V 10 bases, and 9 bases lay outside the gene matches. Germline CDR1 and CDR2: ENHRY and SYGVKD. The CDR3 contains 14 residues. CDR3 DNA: TGTGCCACAAGACTAGCGGGAGGGCCGGGGGAGCAGTACTTC. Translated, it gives CATRLAGGPGEQYF.

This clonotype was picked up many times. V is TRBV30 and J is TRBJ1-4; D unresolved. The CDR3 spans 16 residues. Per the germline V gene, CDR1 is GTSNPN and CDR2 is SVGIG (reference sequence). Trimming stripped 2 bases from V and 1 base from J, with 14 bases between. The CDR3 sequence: CAWSFGRVGTNEKLFF. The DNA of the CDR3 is TGTGCCTGGAGTTTCGGACGGGTCGGAACTAATGAAAAACTGTTTTTT.

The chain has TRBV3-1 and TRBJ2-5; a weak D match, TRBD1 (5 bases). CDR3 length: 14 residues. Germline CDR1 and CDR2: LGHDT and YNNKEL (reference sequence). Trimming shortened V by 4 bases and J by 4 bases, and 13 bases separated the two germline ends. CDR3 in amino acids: CASSPQQERETQYF. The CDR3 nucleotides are TGTGCCAGCAGCCCTCAACAGGAGCGAGAGACCCAGTACTTC.

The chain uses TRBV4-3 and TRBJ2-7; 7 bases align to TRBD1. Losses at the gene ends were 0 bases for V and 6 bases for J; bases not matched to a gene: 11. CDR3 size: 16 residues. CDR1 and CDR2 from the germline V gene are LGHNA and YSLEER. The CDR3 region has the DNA TGCGCCAGCAGCCAAGATCAAAGGACAGGCTCATCCGAGCAGTACTTC. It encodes CASSQDQRTGSSEQYF.